This T cell receptor beta chain was profiled in a study of blood T cells in healthy people across ages (dated by TCRdb to about 2015). Notes on the research overall: In model experiments, template switching captured roughly one uniquely barcoded TCR beta cDNA molecule for every two T cells. The study measured age-related changes in TCR beta repertoire diversity using deep sequencing normalized with unique cDNA molecular identifiers. The donors were divided into four age groups: young (average around 15 years), middle-aged (about 40), aged (around 59) and long-lived (around 80). For two donors (one aged 18 to 30 and one aged 80 or older), the study analyzed two additional independent replicas of 1 million unique cDNA reads from the same blood draw.

Taken from cysteine to phenylalanine, the CDR3 has 12 residues. Only the CDR3 DNA stays, 36 bases, in frame from base 1. CDR1 SGHVS and CDR2 FQNEAQ were looked up in the germline V gene. V and J lose 2 bases and 6 bases, and a span of 4 bases separates them. The paper's findings and limits, for the study overall: Observed TCR beta diversity correlated strongly with the percentage of naive T cells measured by flow cytometry. Compared with the aged group, the long-lived group had more naive CD4+ T cells, fewer expanded clones and increased TCR diversity, suggesting age selection. Observed TCR beta diversity per million T cells fell roughly linearly with age, and a significant reduction was already apparent by age roughly 40. Estimates of total diversity based on one million sequenced T cells were regarded as lower bounds and as underestimates. Because the CMV infection status of the donors was unknown, age-related changes in expanded clonotypes may potentially have been confounded. Since profiling was done on bulk unsorted PBMCs, naive and antigen-experienced compartments could not be conclusively compared.

Library preparation employed 5' RACE. For sequencing, an Illumina HiSeq 2500 was employed. A second PCR of about 6 to 11 cycles was run with a J-beta primer mix and a sample-barcoded 5' primer. Each TCR beta cDNA molecule received a unique molecular identifier from a template-switch 5' adaptor carrying 12 random nucleotides. At least 3 million CDR3-containing paired-end reads were obtained from each sample. The Mint cDNA synthesis kit, primed by a TRBC-specific oligonucleotide, was used to synthesize first-strand cDNA from all RNA. After uracil-DNA glycosylase treatment, a first 18-cycle PCR used universal primers M1SS and BC2_uni_R on all cDNA. Concerning the study's data processing: For normalization, 1 million high-quality reads were randomly selected from each sample, with every read carrying a distinct molecular identifier. Reads sharing molecular identifiers were discarded rather than binned into consensus sequences. CDR3 identification, clonotype clustering and error correction used MiTCR with a Q25 quality threshold and the strictest error-elimination algorithm. A nonparametric unseen species model using Euler transformation provided a lower-bound estimate of total TCR beta diversity. Using fastp trimming at Q25 and MiXCR clonotype assembly, TCRdb reanalyzed the public sequencing data and kept in-frame beta chains. Records with the same CDR3 protein are collapsed into one entry carrying the most frequent genes and DNA. It is TCRdb's table, rather than the study itself, that gives the V and J calls and clone size. The sample table lists hundreds of thousands of distinct CDR3 sequences, just under 25% of them with a count of one. More than 7.5% of the sample goes to the ten largest clones.

Donors were approximately 42 systemically healthy Caucasian individuals from Russia aged roughly 6 to 90 years. Roughly 10 milliliters of peripheral blood were drawn from each donor into EDTA-treated Vacutainer tubes. Ficoll-Paque density-gradient centrifugation was used to isolate PBMCs, with at least 6.5 million per sample. Total RNA, at least 5.5 micrograms per sample, was extracted from PBMCs with Trizol reagent. For every donor, flow cytometry on a PBMC aliquot measured the percentage of naive CD45RAhigh/CD27high T cells. For this clonotype: Its antigen is still unknown. Per-base quality was not reported, and no clone a single base away is much larger than it.

These data are also associated with another study on T cells of mothers and their children. The second source states: The donors were nine systemically healthy Caucasian individuals, made up of three mothers and their six children. cDNA synthesis consumed the entire amount of extracted RNA, loaded at about 1.5 ug RNA in each 15 ul reaction. In the second PCR, the M1S primer added sample barcodes and 2-4 random nucleotides. Each mother yielded over 9 million TCR beta CDR3 reads and each child 3 million to 3.5 million reads. TCR recombination output is similarly shaped by thymic selection in related and unrelated pairs, with a minor effect exerted by inherited differences. Normalized repertoire overlap was always slightly but never significantly higher in related than unrelated mother-child pairs. With a sensitivity of about 100 clones per million clonotypes, no persistent microchimeric T cell clones were detected. The study used deep NGS to compare TCR beta repertoires of mothers and children, seeking features distinguishing related mother-child pairs from unrelated individuals. Mothers averaged around 40 +/- 4 years of age and children averaged approximately 12 +/- 4 years. After adapter ligation with NEBNext reagents, the libraries were sequenced on Illumina HiSeq 2000 with 100+100 nt paired-end reads. To prevent cross-contamination, the mother and child libraries were prepared one month apart and sequenced in separate runs. Between roughly 500,000 and 2,300,000 distinct TCR beta clonotypes were identified per donor. Naive TCR beta clonotypes were estimated from low-frequency clonotypes matched to each donor's FACS-determined naive share, without sorting.

This receptor was obtained from a boy aged 5-17 years in good health. The source material was blood. The rearrangement joined TRBV7-8 to TRBJ2-2; the D gene remains uncertain. This receptor has the CDR3 CASSLFPGELFF. The DNA sequence is as follows: TGTGCCAGCAGCTTATTTCCCGGGGAGCTGTTTTTT.